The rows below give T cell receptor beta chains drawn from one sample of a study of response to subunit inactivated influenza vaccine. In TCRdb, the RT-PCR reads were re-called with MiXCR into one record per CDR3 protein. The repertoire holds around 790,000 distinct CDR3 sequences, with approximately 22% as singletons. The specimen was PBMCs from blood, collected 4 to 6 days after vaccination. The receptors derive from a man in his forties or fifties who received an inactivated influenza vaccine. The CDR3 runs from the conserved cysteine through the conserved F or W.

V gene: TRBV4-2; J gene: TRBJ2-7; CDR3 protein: CASSRNGDPGEQYF
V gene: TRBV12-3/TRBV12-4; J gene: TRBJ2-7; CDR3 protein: CASRLGAGGYEQYF
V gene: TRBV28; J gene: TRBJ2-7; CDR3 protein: CASSAPGQGRGEQYF
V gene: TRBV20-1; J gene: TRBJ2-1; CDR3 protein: CSAVAYRNEQFF
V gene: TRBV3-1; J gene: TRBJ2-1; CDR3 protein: CASSHSDSPIWNEQFF
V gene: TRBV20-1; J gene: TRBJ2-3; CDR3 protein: CSGPQPLGSTDTQYF
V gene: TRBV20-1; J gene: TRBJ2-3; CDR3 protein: CSARDRGGRVARTDTQYF
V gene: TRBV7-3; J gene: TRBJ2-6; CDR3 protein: CASSSRVSAGLRSGANVLTF
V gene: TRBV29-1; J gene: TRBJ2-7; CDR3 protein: CSVEYTATYEQYF
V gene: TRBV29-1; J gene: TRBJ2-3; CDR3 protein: CSVEGSHTDTQYF
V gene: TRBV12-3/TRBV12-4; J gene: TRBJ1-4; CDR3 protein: CASSKGKGSNEKLFF
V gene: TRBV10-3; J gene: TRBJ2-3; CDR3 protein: CAISESYRTDTQYF
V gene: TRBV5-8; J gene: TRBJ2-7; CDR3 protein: CASSLGGLPFYEQYF
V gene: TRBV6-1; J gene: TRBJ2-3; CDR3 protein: CASQSGHKTSTDTQYF
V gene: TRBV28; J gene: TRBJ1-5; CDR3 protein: CASSFRGGWSNQPQHF
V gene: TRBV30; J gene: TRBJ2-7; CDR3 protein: CAWSVRYEQYF
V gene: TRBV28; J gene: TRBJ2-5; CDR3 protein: CASSARSRDRLQETQYF
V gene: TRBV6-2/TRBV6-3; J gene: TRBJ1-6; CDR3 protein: CASSYSWTEDLRPYNSPLHF